Listed below are T cell receptor beta chains from one sample, sequenced in a study of regulatory T cells in long-lasting Graves disease. MiXCR, run by TCRdb on the multiplex PCR reads, gives a single entry per CDR3 protein. The table has 400,000 to 600,000 distinct CDR3 sequences, roughly 21% seen once; the top ten hold over 6%. This specimen consisted of peripheral blood mononuclear cells (PBMCs), obtained when the disease was refractory, from a patient treated with antithyroid drugs. Source of these receptors: a female donor with Graves disease. Each CDR3 is given with its conserved first and last residue. The order of the fields is J gene, clone size, V gene, D gene, CDR3 DNA, CDR3 protein. D genes are given only for firm matches. Rows give clone size only sometimes, using once, few, many, or a class for an expanded clone.

j_call: TRBJ1-2; clone_size: few; v_call: TRBV10-2; d_call: .; cdr3_nt: TGCGCCAGCAGTCCAGGGAATCATGGCTACACCTTC; cdr3_aa: CASSPGNHGYTF
j_call: TRBJ1-3; clone_size: many; v_call: TRBV6-5; d_call: .; cdr3_nt: TGTGCCAGCAGTTACGTCCCTCATGTTACCTCTGGAAACACCATATATTTT; cdr3_aa: CASSYVPHVTSGNTIYF
j_call: TRBJ2-5; clone_size: few; v_call: TRBV9; d_call: TRBD1; cdr3_nt: TGTGCCAGCAGCGTTGGACAGGGGAAGGAGACCCAGTACTTC; cdr3_aa: CASSVGQGKETQYF
j_call: TRBJ1-1; clone_size: few; v_call: TRBV7-9; d_call: .; cdr3_nt: TGTGCCAGCAGCTTAAACACCAACACTGAAGCTTTCTTT; cdr3_aa: CASSLNTNTEAFF
j_call: TRBJ2-7; clone_size: many; v_call: TRBV6-1; d_call: TRBD1; cdr3_nt: TGTGCCAGCGCCGGCCCCGGGACAGGGAATGGCTACGAGCAGTACTTC; cdr3_aa: CASAGPGTGNGYEQYF
j_call: TRBJ2-5; clone_size: few; v_call: TRBV7-9; d_call: .; cdr3_nt: TGTGCCAGCAGCTTTGGTTCCTCCCAAGAGACCCAGTACTTC; cdr3_aa: CASSFGSSQETQYF
j_call: TRBJ1-5; clone_size: .; v_call: TRBV15; d_call: .; cdr3_nt: TGTGCCACCAGCCCTGGGGGGGGGGCGAGATATAGCAATCAGCCCCAGCATTTT; cdr3_aa: CATSPGGGARYSNQPQHF
j_call: TRBJ1-1; clone_size: many; v_call: TRBV11-2; d_call: .; cdr3_nt: TGTGCCAGCAGCTTAGCTGGGGCCACTGAAGCTTTCTTT; cdr3_aa: CASSLAGATEAFF
j_call: TRBJ2-7; clone_size: few; v_call: TRBV28; d_call: .; cdr3_nt: TGTGCCAGCAGTATTGGCAGATACTACGAGCAGTACTTC; cdr3_aa: CASSIGRYYEQYF
j_call: TRBJ1-5; clone_size: many; v_call: TRBV28; d_call: .; cdr3_nt: TGTGCCAGCAGTTTTGACGGGCAGCCCCAGCATTTT; cdr3_aa: CASSFDGQPQHF
j_call: TRBJ2-7; clone_size: few; v_call: TRBV4-1; d_call: .; cdr3_nt: TGCGCCAGCAGCCAGGGTGACACTTACGAGCAGTACTTC; cdr3_aa: CASSQGDTYEQYF
j_call: TRBJ2-7; clone_size: once; v_call: TRBV5-6; d_call: .; cdr3_nt: TGTGCCAGCAGCTTGGCGGGGGGACAGGCGATCTACGAGCAGTACTTC; cdr3_aa: CASSLAGGQAIYEQYF
j_call: TRBJ1-5; clone_size: .; v_call: TRBV10-3; d_call: .; cdr3_nt: TGTGCCATCAGTGAAAGAAAAAATAGCAATCAGCCCCAGCATTTT; cdr3_aa: CAISERKNSNQPQHF
j_call: TRBJ2-5; clone_size: few; v_call: TRBV4-1; d_call: TRBD2; cdr3_nt: TGCGCCAGCAGCCGGCGGGAGGACCAAGAGACCCAGTACTTC; cdr3_aa: CASSRREDQETQYF
j_call: TRBJ1-1; clone_size: .; v_call: TRBV7-9; d_call: .; cdr3_nt: TGTGCCAGCAGTCGAGAAGCGAACACTGAAGCTTTCTTT; cdr3_aa: CASSREANTEAFF
j_call: TRBJ1-5; clone_size: .; v_call: TRBV20-1; d_call: .; cdr3_nt: TGCAGTGCTAGAGAGGAGGGACATGGGTGGGCAATAGGACAGCCCCAGCATTTT; cdr3_aa: CSAREEGHGWAIGQPQHF
j_call: TRBJ2-5; clone_size: .; v_call: TRBV28; d_call: .; cdr3_nt: TGTGTCACGCGCCTCTGGGGGGAGACCCAGTACTTC; cdr3_aa: CVTRLWGETQYF
j_call: TRBJ2-1; clone_size: .; v_call: TRBV29-1; d_call: .; cdr3_nt: TGCAGCGTTCCAAATGAGCAGTTCTTC; cdr3_aa: CSVPNEQFF
j_call: TRBJ2-2; clone_size: .; v_call: TRBV28; d_call: TRBD1; cdr3_nt: TGTGCCAGCAGTTTATTTAGGGGGCCCACCGGGGAGCTGTTTTTT; cdr3_aa: CASSLFRGPTGELFF
j_call: TRBJ1-1; clone_size: many; v_call: TRBV2; d_call: TRBD1; cdr3_nt: TGTGCCAGCAGTTTTACGGGACAGTTGAACACTGAAGCTTTCTTT; cdr3_aa: CASSFTGQLNTEAFF
j_call: TRBJ2-2; clone_size: many; v_call: TRBV28; d_call: .; cdr3_nt: TGTGCCAGCAGAGGGGACACCGGGGAGCTGTTTTTT; cdr3_aa: CASRGDTGELFF
j_call: TRBJ1-1; clone_size: many; v_call: TRBV5-5; d_call: .; cdr3_nt: TGTGCCAGCAGCTTCCAGAGGCCGAACACTGAAGCTTTCTTT; cdr3_aa: CASSFQRPNTEAFF
j_call: TRBJ2-7; clone_size: few; v_call: TRBV30; d_call: .; cdr3_nt: TGTGCCTGGAGTTCGACCCTCTACGAGCAGTACTTC; cdr3_aa: CAWSSTLYEQYF
j_call: TRBJ1-1; clone_size: .; v_call: TRBV3-1; d_call: TRBD1; cdr3_nt: TGTGCCAGCAGCCTTATTGGACAGGGGAACACTGAAGCTTTCTTT; cdr3_aa: CASSLIGQGNTEAFF
j_call: TRBJ1-2; clone_size: many; v_call: TRBV5-1; d_call: TRBD1; cdr3_nt: TGCGCCAGCAGCTTCCCGGGACAGGGGAGTTATGGCTACACCTTC; cdr3_aa: CASSFPGQGSYGYTF
j_call: TRBJ2-7; clone_size: many; v_call: TRBV27; d_call: TRBD2; cdr3_nt: TGTGCCAGCAGTAAGGGCGGGGGAAAGTGGTACGAGCAGTACTTC; cdr3_aa: CASSKGGGKWYEQYF
j_call: TRBJ2-7; clone_size: .; v_call: TRBV11-2; d_call: TRBD2; cdr3_nt: TGTGCCAGCAGGGCGGGGGGACTAGTACAGTACTTC; cdr3_aa: CASRAGGLVQYF
j_call: TRBJ2-7; clone_size: .; v_call: TRBV7-9; d_call: .; cdr3_nt: TGTGCCAGCAGCCCGATCCAGGGGATCTACGAGCAGTACTTC; cdr3_aa: CASSPIQGIYEQYF
j_call: TRBJ2-6; clone_size: .; v_call: TRBV5-4; d_call: .; cdr3_nt: TGTGCCAGCAGCCTCGACAGCTCTGGGGCCAACGTCCTGACTTTC; cdr3_aa: CASSLDSSGANVLTF
j_call: TRBJ1-2; clone_size: many; v_call: TRBV7-9; d_call: .; cdr3_nt: TGTGCCAGCAGCTTAGCGGCAGGCAATGGCTACACCTTC; cdr3_aa: CASSLAAGNGYTF
j_call: TRBJ1-2; clone_size: many; v_call: TRBV27; d_call: TRBD1; cdr3_nt: TGTGCCAGCAGTCCTAGGTCGAACAGGGGGCGCGACTATGGCTACACCTTC; cdr3_aa: CASSPRSNRGRDYGYTF
j_call: TRBJ2-5; clone_size: many; v_call: TRBV7-2; d_call: TRBD2; cdr3_nt: TGTGCCAGCAGCTTAGAGGGGACTAGCGGGAGGGTCCAAGAGACCCAGTACTTC; cdr3_aa: CASSLEGTSGRVQETQYF
j_call: TRBJ1-1; clone_size: .; v_call: TRBV29-1; d_call: .; cdr3_nt: TGCAGCGTTGAAGGTGAGGGGGTGGCTTTCTTT; cdr3_aa: CSVEGEGVAFF
j_call: TRBJ2-2; clone_size: .; v_call: TRBV7-2; d_call: .; cdr3_nt: TGTGCCAGCAGCTTGACTTGGGGGGCCGGGGAGCTGTTTTTT; cdr3_aa: CASSLTWGAGELFF
j_call: TRBJ2-7; clone_size: many; v_call: TRBV5-1; d_call: .; cdr3_nt: TGCGCCAGCAAGAGAGCAGGATCAACCTACGAGCAGTACTTC; cdr3_aa: CASKRAGSTYEQYF
j_call: TRBJ2-7; clone_size: .; v_call: TRBV12-3/TRBV12-4; d_call: TRBD2; cdr3_nt: TGTGCCAGCAGTTTAATAGCCTCCGGGACTAGCGGGAGAAGGTACGAGCAGTACTTC; cdr3_aa: CASSLIASGTSGRRYEQYF
j_call: TRBJ2-7; clone_size: many; v_call: TRBV2; d_call: .; cdr3_nt: TGTGCCAGCGGGGGAACCTACGAGCAGTACTTC; cdr3_aa: CASGGTYEQYF
j_call: TRBJ2-2; clone_size: many; v_call: TRBV7-8; d_call: TRBD1; cdr3_nt: TGTGCCACCCACCGGGACAGGGTGAACACCGGGGAGCTGTTTTTT; cdr3_aa: CATHRDRVNTGELFF